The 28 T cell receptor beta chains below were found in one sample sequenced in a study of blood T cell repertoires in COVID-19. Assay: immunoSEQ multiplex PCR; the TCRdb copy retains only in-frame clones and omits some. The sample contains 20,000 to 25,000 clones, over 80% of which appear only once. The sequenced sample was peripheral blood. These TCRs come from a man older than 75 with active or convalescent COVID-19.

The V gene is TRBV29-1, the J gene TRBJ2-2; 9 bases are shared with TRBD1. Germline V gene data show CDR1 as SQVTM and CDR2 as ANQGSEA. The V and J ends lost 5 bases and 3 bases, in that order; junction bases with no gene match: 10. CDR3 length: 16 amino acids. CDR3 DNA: TGCAGCGTTATGGGATCCCGGGACAGGGACACCGGGGAGCTGTTTTTT. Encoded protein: CSVMGSRDRDTGELFF.

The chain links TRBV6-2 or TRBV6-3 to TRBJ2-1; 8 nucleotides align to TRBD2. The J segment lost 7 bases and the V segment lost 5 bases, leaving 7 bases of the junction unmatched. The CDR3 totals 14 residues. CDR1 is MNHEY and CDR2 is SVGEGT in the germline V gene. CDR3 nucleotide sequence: TGTGCCAGCAGTGTCCGGGGGGGCTGGAATGAGCAGTTCTTC. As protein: CASSVRGGWNEQFF.

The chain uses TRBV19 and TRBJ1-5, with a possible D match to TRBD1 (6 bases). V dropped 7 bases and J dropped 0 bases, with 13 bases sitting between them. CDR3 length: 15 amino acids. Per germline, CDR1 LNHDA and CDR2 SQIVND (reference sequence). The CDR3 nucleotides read TGTGCCAGTACCGGACAGTTATATAGCAATCAGCCCCAGCATTTT. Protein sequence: CASTGQLYSNQPQHF. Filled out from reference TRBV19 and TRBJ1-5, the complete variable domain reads DGGITQSPKYLFRKEGQNVTLSCEQNLNHDAMYWYRQDPGQGLRLIYYSQIVNDFQKGDIAEGYSVSREKKESFPLTVTSAQKNPTAFYLCASTGQLYSNQPQHFGDGTRLSIL.

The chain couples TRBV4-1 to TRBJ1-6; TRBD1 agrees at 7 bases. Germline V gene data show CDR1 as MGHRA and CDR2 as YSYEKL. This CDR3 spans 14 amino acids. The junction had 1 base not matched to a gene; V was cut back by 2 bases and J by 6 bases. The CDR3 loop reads CASSQRDSNSPLHF. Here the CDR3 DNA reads TGCGCCAGCAGCCAACGGGACAGTAATTCACCCCTCCACTTT.

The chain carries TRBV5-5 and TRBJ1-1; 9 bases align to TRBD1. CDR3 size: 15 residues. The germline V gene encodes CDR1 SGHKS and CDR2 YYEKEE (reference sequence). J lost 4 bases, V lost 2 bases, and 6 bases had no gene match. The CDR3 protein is CASSLQGAQVTEAFF. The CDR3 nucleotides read TGTGCCAGCAGCTTACAGGGGGCGCAAGTCACTGAAGCTTTCTTT.

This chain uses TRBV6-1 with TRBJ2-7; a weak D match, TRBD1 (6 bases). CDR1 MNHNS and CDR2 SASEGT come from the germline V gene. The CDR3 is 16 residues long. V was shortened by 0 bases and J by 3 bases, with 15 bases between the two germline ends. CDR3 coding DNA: TGTGCCAGCAGTGAAGCGCCCCCCAGGACAGTCTACGAGCAGTACTTC. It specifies CASSEAPPRTVYEQYF.

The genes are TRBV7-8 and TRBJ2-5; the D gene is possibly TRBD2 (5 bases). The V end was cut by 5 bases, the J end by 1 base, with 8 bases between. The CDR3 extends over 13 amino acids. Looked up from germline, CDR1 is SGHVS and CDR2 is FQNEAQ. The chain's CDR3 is CASSAGIQETQYF. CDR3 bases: TGTGCCAGCAGCGCCGGGATCCAAGAGACCCAGTACTTC.

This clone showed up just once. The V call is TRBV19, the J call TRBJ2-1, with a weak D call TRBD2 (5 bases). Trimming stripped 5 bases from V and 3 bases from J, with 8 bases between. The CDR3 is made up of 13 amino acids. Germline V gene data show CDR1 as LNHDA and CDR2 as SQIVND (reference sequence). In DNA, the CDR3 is TGTGCCAGTAGTTCCGACTACTACAATGAGCAGTTCTTC. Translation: CASSSDYYNEQFF.

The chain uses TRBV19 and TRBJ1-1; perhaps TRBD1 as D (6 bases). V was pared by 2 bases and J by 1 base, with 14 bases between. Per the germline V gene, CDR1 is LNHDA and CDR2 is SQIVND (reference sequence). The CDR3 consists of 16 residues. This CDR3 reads CASSIPGHPANTEAFF. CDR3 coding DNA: TGTGCCAGTAGTATACCGGGACACCCAGCGAACACTGAAGCTTTCTTT.

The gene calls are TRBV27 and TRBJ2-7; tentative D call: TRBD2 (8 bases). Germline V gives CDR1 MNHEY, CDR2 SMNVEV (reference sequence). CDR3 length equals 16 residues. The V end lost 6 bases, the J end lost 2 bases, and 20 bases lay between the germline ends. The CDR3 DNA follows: TGTGCCAGCAGGGAGGGGGCTAGCGGGTATGCCTACGAGCAGTACTTC. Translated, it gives CASREGASGYAYEQYF.

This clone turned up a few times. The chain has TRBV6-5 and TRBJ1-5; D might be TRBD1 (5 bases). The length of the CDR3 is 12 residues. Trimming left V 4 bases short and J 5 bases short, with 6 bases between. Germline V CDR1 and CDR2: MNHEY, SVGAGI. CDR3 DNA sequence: TGTGCCAGCAGTTTAGGGGATCAGCCCCAGCATTTT. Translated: CASSLGDQPQHF.

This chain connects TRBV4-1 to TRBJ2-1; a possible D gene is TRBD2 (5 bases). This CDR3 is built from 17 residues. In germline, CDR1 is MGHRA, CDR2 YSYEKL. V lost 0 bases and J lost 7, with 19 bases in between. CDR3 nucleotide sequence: TGCGCCAGCAGCCAAGATTACGGGTGGGGAGCAAGGAATGAGCAGTTCTTC. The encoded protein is CASSQDYGWGARNEQFF.

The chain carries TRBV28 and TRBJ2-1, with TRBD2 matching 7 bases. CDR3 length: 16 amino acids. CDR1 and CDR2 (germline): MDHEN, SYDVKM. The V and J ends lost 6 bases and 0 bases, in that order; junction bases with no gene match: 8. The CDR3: CASRSSGANSYNEQFF. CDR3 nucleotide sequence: TGTGCCAGCAGGTCTAGCGGAGCGAACTCCTACAATGAGCAGTTCTTC.

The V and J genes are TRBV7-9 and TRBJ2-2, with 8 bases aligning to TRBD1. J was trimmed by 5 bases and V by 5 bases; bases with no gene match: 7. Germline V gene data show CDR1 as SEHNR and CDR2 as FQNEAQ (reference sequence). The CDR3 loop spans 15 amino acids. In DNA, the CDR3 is TGTGCCAGCAGCCCCGGGACAGGCATGACCGGGGAGCTGTTTTTT. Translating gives CASSPGTGMTGELFF.

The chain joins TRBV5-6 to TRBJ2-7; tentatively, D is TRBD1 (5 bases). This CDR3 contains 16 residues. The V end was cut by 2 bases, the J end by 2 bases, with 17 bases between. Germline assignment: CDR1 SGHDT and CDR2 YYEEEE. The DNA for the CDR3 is TGTGCCAGCAGCTTCGTTGGCCAGGGCAGTCCCTACGAGCAGTACTTC. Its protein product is CASSFVGQGSPYEQYF.

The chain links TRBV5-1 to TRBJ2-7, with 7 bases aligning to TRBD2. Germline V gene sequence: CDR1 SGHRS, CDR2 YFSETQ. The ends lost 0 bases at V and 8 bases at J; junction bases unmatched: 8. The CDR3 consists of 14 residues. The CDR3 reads CASSLDQGGFKQYF. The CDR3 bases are TGCGCCAGCAGCTTGGACCAGGGAGGGTTCAAGCAGTACTTC.

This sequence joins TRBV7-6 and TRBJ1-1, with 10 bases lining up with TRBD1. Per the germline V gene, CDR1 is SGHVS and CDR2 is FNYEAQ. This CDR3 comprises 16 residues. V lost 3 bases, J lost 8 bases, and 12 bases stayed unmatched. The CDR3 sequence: CASSLAGDRGSGEAFF. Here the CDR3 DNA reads TGTGCCAGCAGCTTGGCGGGGGACAGGGGAAGTGGAGAAGCTTTCTTT. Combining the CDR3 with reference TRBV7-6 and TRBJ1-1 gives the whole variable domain GAGVSQSPRYKVTKRGQDVALRCDPISGHVSLYWYRQALGQGPEFLTYFNYEAQQDKSGLPNDRFSAERPEGSISTLTIQRTEQRDSAMYRCASSLAGDRGSGEAFFGQGTRLTVV.

The CDR3 reads CASRQGWTNEKLFF. CDR3 nucleotide sequence: TGTGCCAGCAGACAGGGTTGGACTAATGAAAAACTGTTTTTT. The chain uses TRBV6-5 and TRBJ1-4, with D perhaps TRBD1 (6 bases). The CDR3 runs 14 residues. The V gene's germline CDR1 is MNHEY and CDR2 SVGAGI. V was pared by 6 bases and J by 2 bases, with 10 bases between.

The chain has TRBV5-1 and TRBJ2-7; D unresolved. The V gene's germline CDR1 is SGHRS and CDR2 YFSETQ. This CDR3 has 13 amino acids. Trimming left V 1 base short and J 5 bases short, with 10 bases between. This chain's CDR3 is CASSLFPTNEQYF. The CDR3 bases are TGCGCCAGCAGCTTGTTCCCCACTAACGAGCAGTACTTC.

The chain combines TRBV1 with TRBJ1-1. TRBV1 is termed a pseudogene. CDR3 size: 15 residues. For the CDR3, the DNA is TGCACCAGCAGCCAAGATGAGGGTCTGAACACTGAAGCTTTCTTT. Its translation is CTSSQDEGLNTEAFF.

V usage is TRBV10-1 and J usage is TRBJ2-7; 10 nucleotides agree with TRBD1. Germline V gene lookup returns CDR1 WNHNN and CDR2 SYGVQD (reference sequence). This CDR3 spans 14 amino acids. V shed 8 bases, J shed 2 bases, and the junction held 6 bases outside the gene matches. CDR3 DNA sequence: TGCGCCAGCCGGTACGGGACAGGGGCCTACGAGCAGTACTTC. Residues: CASRYGTGAYEQYF.

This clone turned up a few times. The CDR3 bases are TGCGCCAGCAGTGAGTACCCCAGGGCGGTCCACGAGCAGTACTTC. It codes for CASSEYPRAVHEQYF. This rearrangement joins TRBV10-1 to TRBJ2-7, with D possibly TRBD1 on 5 matching bases. The CDR3 is made up of 15 amino acids. Germline-derived CDR1 and CDR2 are WNHNN and SYGVQD (reference sequence). V dropped 1 base and J dropped 5 bases, with 15 bases sitting between them.

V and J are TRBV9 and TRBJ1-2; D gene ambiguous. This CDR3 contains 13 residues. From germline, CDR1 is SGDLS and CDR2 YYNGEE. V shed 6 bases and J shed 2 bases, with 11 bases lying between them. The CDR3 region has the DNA TGTGCCAGCACCCGAACAGAAAACTATGGCTACACCTTC. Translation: CASTRTENYGYTF.

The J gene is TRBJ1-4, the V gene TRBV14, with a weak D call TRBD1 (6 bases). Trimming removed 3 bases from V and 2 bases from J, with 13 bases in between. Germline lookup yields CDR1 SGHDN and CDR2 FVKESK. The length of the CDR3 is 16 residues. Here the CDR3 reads CASSHPQGRTNEKLFF. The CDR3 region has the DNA TGTGCCAGCAGCCACCCACAGGGAAGGACTAATGAAAAACTGTTTTTT. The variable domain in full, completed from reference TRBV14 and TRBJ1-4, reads EAGVTQFPSHSVIEKGQTVTLRCDPISGHDNLYWYRRVMGKEIKFLLHFVKESKQDESGMPNNRFLAERTGGTYSTLKVQPAELEDSGVYFCASSHPQGRTNEKLFFGSGTQLSVL.

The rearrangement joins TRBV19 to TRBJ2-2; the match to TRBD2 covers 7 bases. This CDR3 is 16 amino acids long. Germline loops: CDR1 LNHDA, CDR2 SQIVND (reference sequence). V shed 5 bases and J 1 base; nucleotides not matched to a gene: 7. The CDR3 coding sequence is TGTGCCAGTAGTCGCGGGGTAGCGGGGAACACCGGGGAGCTGTTTTTT. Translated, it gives CASSRGVAGNTGELFF.

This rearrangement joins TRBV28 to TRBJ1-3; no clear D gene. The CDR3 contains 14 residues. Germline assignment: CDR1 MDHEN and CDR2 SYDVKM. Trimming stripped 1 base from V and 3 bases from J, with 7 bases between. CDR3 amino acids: CASSLYTVGNTIYF. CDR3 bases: TGTGCCAGCAGTTTATACACAGTTGGAAACACCATATATTTT.

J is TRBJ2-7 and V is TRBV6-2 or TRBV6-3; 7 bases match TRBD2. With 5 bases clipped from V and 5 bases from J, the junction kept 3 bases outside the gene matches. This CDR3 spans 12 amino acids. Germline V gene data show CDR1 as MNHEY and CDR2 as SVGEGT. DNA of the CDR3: TGTGCCAGCAGTGGGGGGGTCAACGAGCAGTACTTC. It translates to CASSGGVNEQYF.

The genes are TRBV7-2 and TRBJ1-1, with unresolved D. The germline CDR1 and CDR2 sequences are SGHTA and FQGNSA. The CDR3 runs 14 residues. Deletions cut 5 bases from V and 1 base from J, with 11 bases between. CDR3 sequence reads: CASSLYRGNTEAFF. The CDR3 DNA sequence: TGTGCCAGCAGCCTTTACCGAGGGAACACTGAAGCTTTCTTT.